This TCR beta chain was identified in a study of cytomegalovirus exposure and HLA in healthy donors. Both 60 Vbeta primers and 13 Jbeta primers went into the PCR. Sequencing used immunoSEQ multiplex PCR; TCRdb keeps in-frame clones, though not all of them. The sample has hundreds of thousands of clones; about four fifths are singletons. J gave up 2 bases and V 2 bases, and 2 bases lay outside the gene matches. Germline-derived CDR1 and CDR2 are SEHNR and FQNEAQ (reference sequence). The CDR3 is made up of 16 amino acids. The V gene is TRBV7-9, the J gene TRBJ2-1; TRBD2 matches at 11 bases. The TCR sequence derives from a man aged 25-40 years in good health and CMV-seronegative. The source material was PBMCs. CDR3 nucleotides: TGTGCCAGCAGCTTATCGGGACTAGCGGCCTACAATGAGCAGTTCTTC. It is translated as CASSLSGLAAYNEQFF. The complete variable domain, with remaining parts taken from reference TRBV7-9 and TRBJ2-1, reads DTGVSQNPRHKITKRGQNVTFRCDPISEHNRLYWYRQTLGQGPEFLTYFQNEAQLEKSRLLSDRFSAERPKGSFSTLEIQRTEQGDSAMYLCASSLSGLAAYNEQFFGPGTRLTVL.